This T cell receptor (beta chain) comes out of a study of regulatory T cells in long-lasting Graves disease. This clonotype occurred many times. CDR3-region Arm-PCR and iRepertoire HTBI primers produced the TCR beta libraries. TCRdb itself ran the multiplex PCR reads through MiXCR, one entry per CDR3 protein. Of around 230,000 distinct CDR3 sequences in the sample, around 18% were seen once. As to time point: newly diagnosed GD, antithyroid drugs for less than 3 months. Isolated PBMC RNA provided the starting material for the TCR library. Patients were from an endocrinology department in Xi'an, China. The CDR3 loop spans 15 amino acids. Trimming cost V 5 bases and J 1 base, with 14 bases left between them. Looked up from germline, CDR1 is LNHNV and CDR2 is YYDKDF (reference sequence).

The source is a female donor with Graves disease. The rearrangement uses TRBV15 and TRBJ2-5; no definite D call. The sequencing here drew on peripheral blood mononuclear cells (PBMCs), taken at new diagnosis, from a patient treated with antithyroid drugs. CDR3 bases: TGTGCCACCAGCCCACCCTACCCCGGCCAAGAGACCCAGTACTTC. This translates into CATSPPYPGQETQYF. Supplemented by reference TRBV15 and TRBJ2-5, the full variable domain reads DAMVIQNPRYQVTQFGKPVTLSCSQTLNHNVMYWYQQKSSQAPKLLFHYYDKDFNNEADTPDNFQSRRPNTSFCFLDIRSPGLGDTAMYLCATSPPYPGQETQYFGPGTRLLVL.